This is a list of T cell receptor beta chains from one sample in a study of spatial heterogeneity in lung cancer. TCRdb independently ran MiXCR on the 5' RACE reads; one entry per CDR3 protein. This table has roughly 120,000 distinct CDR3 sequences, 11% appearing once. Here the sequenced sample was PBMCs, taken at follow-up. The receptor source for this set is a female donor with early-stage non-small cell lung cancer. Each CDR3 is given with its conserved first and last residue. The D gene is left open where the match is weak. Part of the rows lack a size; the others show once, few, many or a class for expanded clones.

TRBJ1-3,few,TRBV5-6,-,TGTGCCAGCAGCTTGCGAGGATATTACTCTGGAAACACCATATATTTT,CASSLRGYYSGNTIYF
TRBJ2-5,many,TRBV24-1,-,TGTGCCACCAGTGATTTTCGGGATCAAGAGACCCAGTACTTC,CATSDFRDQETQYF
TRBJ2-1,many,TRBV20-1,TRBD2,TGCAGTGCTAGTGCACTAGCGGGAGGGCACAATGAGCAGTTCTTC,CSASALAGGHNEQFF
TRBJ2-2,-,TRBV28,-,TGTGCCAGCAGTACCCCACAGAACACCGGGGAGCTGTTTTTT,CASSTPQNTGELFF
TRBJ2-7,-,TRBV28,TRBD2,TGTGCCAGCAGAGAGACTAGCGACTACGAGCAGTACTTC,CASRETSDYEQYF
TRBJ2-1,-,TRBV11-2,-,TGTGCCAGCAGCTTAGGGGGAGGACTTCTCTCCTACAATGAGCAGTTCTTC,CASSLGGGLLSYNEQFF
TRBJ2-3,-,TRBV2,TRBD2,TGTGCCAGCAATCCTGGACTAGCGGGAGGGGATACGCAGTATTTT,CASNPGLAGGDTQYF
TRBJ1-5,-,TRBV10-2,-,TGCGCCAGCGGATCCCAACGCAGCAATCAGCCCCAGCATTTT,CASGSQRSNQPQHF
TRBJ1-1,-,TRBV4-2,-,TGTGCCAGCAGCCAAGACAGGGCCAGCACTGAAGCTTTCTTT,CASSQDRASTEAFF
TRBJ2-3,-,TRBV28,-,TGTGCCAGCAGTTTAAAGGGCACAGATACGCAGTATTTT,CASSLKGTDTQYF
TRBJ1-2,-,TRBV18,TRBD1,TGTGCCAGCTCACCCCAAGGACAGGGTACAATTCGGGGCTACACCTTC,CASSPQGQGTIRGYTF
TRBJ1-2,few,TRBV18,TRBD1,TGTGCCAGCTCACCACCGAGCACAGGGGTCTATGGCTACACCTTC,CASSPPSTGVYGYTF
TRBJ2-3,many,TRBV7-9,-,TGTGCCAGCAGCCCAGGGGGCACAGATACGCAGTATTTT,CASSPGGTDTQYF